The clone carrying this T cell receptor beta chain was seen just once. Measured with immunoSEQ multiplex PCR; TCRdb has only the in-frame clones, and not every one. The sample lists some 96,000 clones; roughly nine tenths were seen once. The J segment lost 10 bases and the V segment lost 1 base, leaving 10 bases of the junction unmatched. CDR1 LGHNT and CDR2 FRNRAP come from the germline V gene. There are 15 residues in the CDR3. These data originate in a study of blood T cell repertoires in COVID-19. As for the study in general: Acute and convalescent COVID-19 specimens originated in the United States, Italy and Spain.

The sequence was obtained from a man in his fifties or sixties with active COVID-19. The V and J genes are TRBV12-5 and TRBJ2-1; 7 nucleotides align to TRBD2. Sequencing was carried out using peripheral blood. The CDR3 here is CASGLGGGYRGEQFF. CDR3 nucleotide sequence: TGTGCTAGTGGTTTGGGCGGGGGTTATAGAGGAGAGCAGTTCTTC.